Included here is one T cell receptor (beta chain) sequence, with context. Its antigen is still unknown. No base quality values were provided; no much bigger clone lies one nucleotide off. Patients were selected for having adequate residual fresh-frozen tumor tissue and more than two years of available survival data. None of the glioblastoma patients carried an isocitrate dehydrogenase mutation, although molecular status otherwise varied. PBMC were collected before vaccination, two weeks after the third vaccination, and at tumor progression when it occurred. The Qiagen DNeasy Blood extraction Kit was used to extract genomic DNA. The CDR3, cysteine through phenylalanine, is 16 amino acids long. Of the read, only the CDR3 DNA is kept; its 48 bases are in frame from base 1. CDR1 and CDR2 are read off the germline V gene (reference sequence) as MNHEY and SMNVEV. V lost 2 bases and J lost 1 base; the stretch between them is 12 bases long.

The entry originates in a study of glioma-infiltrating T cells after dendritic cell vaccination listed by TCRdb under 2016. A note on the overall study: The cohort included some 15 glioblastoma patients drawn from Phase I and II dendritic cell vaccination trials, of whom 9 were newly diagnosed and 6 had recurrent disease. Autologous tumor lysate-pulsed dendritic cell vaccination was administered to the patients between about 2003 and 2012. TCR sequencing metrics, including TIL content and tumor-blood repertoire overlap, were correlated with survival after dendritic cell vaccination. Three intradermal dendritic cell vaccine injections were administered to patients at biweekly intervals in the arm below the axilla. In glioblastoma patients vaccinated with dendritic cells, deep sequencing of TCR beta CDR3 regions served to measure tumor-infiltrating lymphocyte content and to compare repertoires between tumor and blood. To make the vaccine, monocyte-derived dendritic cells were cultured for seven days with IL-4 and GM-CSF and then pulsed overnight with autologous tumor lysate. Study-wide conclusions, independent of this receptor: The three-group TCR overlap response model was described as speculative and requiring prospective validation. TCR clonality showed no direct relationship with survival, which suggests that a diverse polyclonal response may be important. The cohort was small and heterogeneous, only a few patients had full blood and tumor sets, and even fewer had initial-recurrent tumor pairs. After dendritic cell vaccination, a higher estimated pretreatment TIL content predicted longer time to progression and longer overall survival.

Using the immunoSEQ assay, TCRB CDR3 regions were amplified from roughly 2.1 micrograms of genomic DNA, or from all available DNA when less than that was on hand. The multiplex PCR relied on 60 forward primers for TCR V beta segments and 13 reverse primers for J beta segments. Synthetic control templates were spiked into each sample at limiting dilution to estimate reads per starting template. The Illumina HiSeq System generated 87 bp sequencing reads. In the authors' own workflow: PCR and sequencing errors were removed by a nearest neighbor algorithm that merged closely related sequences. TCR overlap was defined as the percentage of unique tumor TCR beta sequences that were also found in the peripheral blood of the same patient. What TCRdb holds here is the immuneACCESS table cut down to in-frame rearrangements. Part of the clones is not present; checked against another copy, under half of the missing clones reflect an unresolved V gene, and the others are unexplained. The V and J calls and clone size were taken over from that table, and D and trimming were inferred from the DNA. This sample holds some 100,000 clones; 70% to 90% were observed only once. The top ten hold just under 3% of the sample.

The chain is made from TRBV27 and TRBJ2-1; no D gene call is confident. The receptor comes from a human donor with glioblastoma. The sample was blood, taken before dendritic cell vaccination. The DNA reads TGTGCCAGCAGTTTACCAGGTCCCGTTTCCTACAATGAGCAGTTCTTC. Translated, it reads CASSLPGPVSYNEQFF.